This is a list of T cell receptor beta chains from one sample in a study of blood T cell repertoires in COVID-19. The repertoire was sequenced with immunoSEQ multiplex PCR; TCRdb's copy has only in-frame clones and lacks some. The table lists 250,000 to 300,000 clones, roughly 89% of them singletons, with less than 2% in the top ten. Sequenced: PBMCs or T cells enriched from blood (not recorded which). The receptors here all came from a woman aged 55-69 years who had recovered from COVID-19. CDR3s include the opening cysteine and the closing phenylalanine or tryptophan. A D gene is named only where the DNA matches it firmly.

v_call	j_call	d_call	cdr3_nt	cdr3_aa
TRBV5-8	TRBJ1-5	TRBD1	TGTGCCAGCAGCCCCCGGACAGGGGGTTCATATAGCAATCAGCCCCAGCATTTT	CASSPRTGGSYSNQPQHF
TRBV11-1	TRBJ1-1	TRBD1	TGTGCCAGCAGCTCGGACAGGGGGAACACTGAAGCTTTCTTT	CASSSDRGNTEAFF
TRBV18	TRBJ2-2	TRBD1	TGTGCCAGCTCATCACAGGGGAACGGGGAGCTGTTTTTT	CASSSQGNGELFF
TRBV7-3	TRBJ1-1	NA	TGTGCCAGCAGCTCAGGGACAACGAACACTGAAGCTTTCTTT	CASSSGTTNTEAFF
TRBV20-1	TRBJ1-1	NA	TGCAGTGCCCTAGCCGGGTTTGAAGCTTTCTTT	CSALAGFEAFF
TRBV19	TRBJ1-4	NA	TGTGCCAGTAGTATAGCGGGGAGGTCTAATGAAAAACTGTTTTTT	CASSIAGRSNEKLFF
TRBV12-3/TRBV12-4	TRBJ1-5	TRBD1	TGTGCCAGCAGTCCCAGGGGGACTCAGCCCCAGCATTTT	CASSPRGTQPQHF
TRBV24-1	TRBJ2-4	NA	TGTGCCACCTGGGCCTCGCTAGCCAAAAACATTCAGTACTTC	CATWASLAKNIQYF
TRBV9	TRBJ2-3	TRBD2	TGTGCCAGCAGCGGGGGTAGGACTAGCGAGAGCACAGATACGCAGTATTTT	CASSGGRTSESTDTQYF
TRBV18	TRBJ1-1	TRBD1	TGTGCCAGCTCACCCAGGACAGGGCCGTCGAACACTGAAGCTTTCTTT	CASSPRTGPSNTEAFF
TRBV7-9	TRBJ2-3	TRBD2	TGTGCCAGCAGGTCGAGCGGGGGGACTGAAGATACGCAGTATTTT	CASRSSGGTEDTQYF
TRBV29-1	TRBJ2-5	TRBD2	TGCAGCGTTGAGGCACTAGCGGGGCCGGGGGCCCAGTACTTC	CSVEALAGPGAQYF
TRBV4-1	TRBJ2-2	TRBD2	TGCGCCAGCAGCCAAGCCGGACTAGCGGGACTCACCGGGGAGCTGTTTTTT	CASSQAGLAGLTGELFF